This T cell receptor beta chain was sequenced in a study of vaccination effects on CD4 cells after COVID-19. Sequencing was performed with immunoSEQ multiplex PCR; in TCRdb, only in-frame clones are kept and a portion is missing. Of about 59,000 clones in the sample, roughly 78% were seen once. CDR1 is SGHTS, CDR2 YDEGEE, per germline. The CDR3 totals 13 residues. Losses at the gene ends were 0 bases for V and 13 bases for J; bases not matched to a gene: 10. This clone was recorded a few times. Its antigen is unknown. After expansion with viral peptide pools in the ViraFEST assay, antigen-specific CD4+ T cells were sequenced. Once cultured for around 11 days, the cells underwent separation to obtain CD4+ T cells. It was two doses of either the BNT162b2 or mRNA-1273 vaccine that participants received.

The TCR originated in a human donor who received a COVID-19 vaccine. The chain joins TRBV5-8 to TRBJ2-7, with TRBD1 matching 7 bases. The material sequenced was CD4+ T cells from PBMCs cultured with HCoV-OC43 spike peptides, taken after COVID-19 vaccination. The subset denotes: HCoV-OC43 spike overlapping peptide pool stimulation. The CDR3 region has the DNA TGTGCCAGCAGCTTGGCAGGGGGTAATAAGGAATACGTC. The encoded protein is CASSLAGGNKEYV.